Below, one TCR beta chain is given with its context. Antigen unknown. This entry belongs to a study of cytomegalovirus exposure and HLA in healthy donors. Broader study findings: Within the data, a cluster of highly shared sequence variants was likely a sequencing artifact. Prediction of most subjects' HLA-A and HLA-B alleles by TCR beta sequences was reportedly accurate.

From germline, CDR1 is SEHNR and CDR2 FQNEAQ (reference sequence). The CDR3 consists of 18 residues. Trimming removed 9 bases from V and 0 bases from J; junction bases left unmatched: 10. PCR amplification relied on 60 Vbeta primers (plus 13 Jbeta primers). Measured with immunoSEQ multiplex PCR; TCRdb has only the in-frame clones, and not every one. This table has roughly 100,000 clones, 70% to 80% appearing once. Material for sequencing was PBMCs. J is TRBJ2-2 and V is TRBV7-9; TRBD2 aligns across 13 bases. This sequence originates from a man aged 35-49 years in good health and CMV-seronegative. The CDR3, as DNA: TGTGCCAGTATCGGGCATGGGACTAGCGGGGCGAACACCGGGGAGCTGTTTTTT. Its translation is CASIGHGTSGANTGELFF.